This T cell receptor beta chain was recorded in a study of control samples from healthy donors and cancer patients. Germline V gives CDR1 GTSNPN, CDR2 SVGIG (reference sequence). The CDR3 is made up of 14 amino acids. V trimming: 2 bases; J trimming: 9 bases; junction bases outside the gene matches: 4. TCRdb's copy holds only in-frame clones and misses some; the assay was immunoSEQ multiplex PCR. The sample yields 75,000 to 95,000 clones, approximately 84% seen once. The sequencing input was PBMCs. This clonotype was obtained from a man between 70 and 80 years old with lung cancer. The rearrangement links TRBV30 to TRBJ1-6, with 10 nucleotides matching TRBD1. The CDR3 DNA reads as TGTGCCTGGAGTCAGGACAGGGGGGTTTCACCCCTCCACTTT. This gives the protein CAWSQDRGVSPLHF.